A selection of T cell receptor beta chains follows, all from one sample in a study of CD8+CD57+ T cells in acquired aplastic anemia. TCRdb used MiXCR to reprocess the reads, holding one entry per CDR3 protein. The profile shows 150,000 to 200,000 distinct CDR3 sequences, 47% of them singletons. Sequencing was done on a sample of sorted CD4+, CD8+, or CD8+CD57+ T cells (not recorded which) from PBMCs. The receptors stem from a human donor with aplastic anemia. Each CDR3 is given with its conserved first and last residue. Fields, in order: J gene, clone size, D gene, V gene, CDR3 protein, CDR3 DNA. A D gene is named only where the DNA matches it firmly. A row's size may be missing; if present it is once, few, many or a size class.

TRBJ1-2,once,NA,TRBV29-1,CSVAANYGYTF,TGCAGCGTTGCGGCTAACTATGGCTACACCTTC
TRBJ2-7,once,NA,TRBV11-1,CASSLVRGVYEQYF,TGTGCCAGCAGCTTAGTCAGGGGGGTCTACGAGCAGTACTTC
TRBJ2-5,many,NA,TRBV7-7,CASSPLEETQYF,TGTGCTAGCAGCCCTTTGGAAGAGACCCAGTACTTC
TRBJ2-3,few,TRBD2,TRBV30,CAWTLLAGGTDTQYF,TGTGCCTGGACCCTACTAGCGGGAGGGACAGATACGCAGTATTTT
TRBJ2-5,many,NA,TRBV19,CASSRTEQETQYF,TGTGCCAGCTCAAGGACAGAACAAGAGACCCAGTACTTC
TRBJ2-7,NA,NA,TRBV18,CASSPYLASAHEQYF,TGTGCCAGCTCCCCATATCTGGCCTCTGCCCACGAGCAGTACTTC
TRBJ1-2,NA,NA,TRBV7-2,CASSPRGNYGYTF,TGTGCCAGCAGCCCTCGGGGGAACTATGGCTACACCTTC
TRBJ1-1,NA,TRBD1,TRBV30,CACDRVSTEAFF,TGTGCCTGTGACAGGGTCTCCACTGAAGCTTTCTTT
TRBJ2-7,NA,TRBD2,TRBV7-6,CASSRPSGGVYEQYF,TGTGCCAGCAGCCGCCCCAGCGGGGGTGTGTACGAGCAGTACTTC
TRBJ2-7,NA,NA,TRBV10-2,CASSESTGATYEQYF,TGCGCCAGCAGTGAGTCGACGGGGGCGACCTACGAGCAGTACTTC
TRBJ1-2,many,TRBD1,TRBV6-5,CASSFVGTGPNGYTF,TGTGCCAGCAGTTTCGTCGGGACAGGGCCGAATGGCTACACCTTC
TRBJ1-4,NA,NA,TRBV13,CASRRTATNENLFF,TGTGCCAGCAGGCGGACAGCAACTAATGAAAATCTGTTTTTT
TRBJ2-5,NA,NA,TRBV10-3,CAISEEGMTETQYF,TGTGCCATCAGTGAGGAGGGGATGACGGAGACCCAGTACTTC
TRBJ2-7,NA,NA,TRBV7-2,CASSSQTGSYEQYF,TGTGCCAGCAGCTCGCAGACGGGATCCTACGAGCAGTACTTC
TRBJ2-5,NA,NA,TRBV12-3/TRBV12-4,CASRAELQETQYF,TGTGCCAGCAGAGCGGAGTTACAGGAGACCCAGTACTTC
TRBJ1-2,NA,NA,TRBV24-1,CATSLSGVKGYGYTF,TGTGCCACCAGTTTATCGGGGGTGAAAGGCTATGGCTACACCTTC
TRBJ2-5,many,TRBD2,TRBV6-1,CASNRLAWEETQYF,TGTGCCAGCAACCGACTAGCTTGGGAAGAGACCCAGTACTTC
TRBJ2-3,NA,TRBD2,TRBV19,CASRLSGRTDTQYF,TGTGCCAGTAGACTCAGCGGGAGGACAGATACGCAGTATTTT
TRBJ2-2,NA,TRBD2,TRBV2,CASDAGLAGGTGELFF,TGTGCCAGCGACGCCGGACTAGCGGGGGGCACCGGGGAGCTGTTTTTT
TRBJ2-1,many,NA,TRBV10-3,CAIRTDSNNEQFF,TGTGCCATCAGAACGGACTCTAACAATGAGCAGTTCTTC
TRBJ2-7,NA,TRBD1,TRBV2,CARAHTTGTYEQYF,TGTGCCAGAGCACACACGACAGGGACCTACGAGCAGTACTTC
TRBJ2-7,NA,TRBD2,TRBV19,CASSFREGPYEQYF,TGTGCCAGTAGTTTTCGGGAGGGCCCCTACGAGCAGTACTTC
TRBJ2-5,NA,NA,TRBV7-3,CASSSTGTTTQYF,TGTGCCAGCAGCTCTACAGGGACAACGACCCAGTACTTC
TRBJ2-7,once,NA,TRBV4-3,CASSQEQGNYEQYF,TGCGCCAGCAGCCAAGAGCAGGGGAACTACGAGCAGTACTTC
TRBJ2-1,NA,NA,TRBV27,CSSSIGSYNEQFF,TGTTCCAGCTCCATCGGTTCCTACAATGAGCAGTTCTTC
TRBJ2-5,NA,NA,TRBV7-8,CASSLAEPQETQYF,TGTGCCAGCAGCTTAGCGGAACCTCAAGAGACCCAGTACTTC